These 20 T cell receptor beta chains were sequenced from one sample in a study of Graves' ophthalmopathy and Graves' hyperthyroidism. CDR3 regions of TCR beta were amplified from RNA transcripts. RT-PCR was first run with HTBI primers, then multiplex PCR in a second round. Via MiXCR, TCRdb re-called the multiplex PCR reads, giving one row per CDR3 protein. In the table there are 400,000 or so distinct CDR3 sequences, roughly 14% of which are singletons. Input material: peripheral blood. All receptors derive from a woman aged 18-29 years with stable Graves' hyperthyroidism.

Many counts were recorded for this clonotype. This rearrangement joins TRBV5-1 to TRBJ1-2; TRBD1 might be the D (5 bases). Germline CDR1 reads SGHRS; CDR2 reads YFSETQ. The ends were cut back, 4 bases at V and 0 bases at J, with 16 bases in the middle. The CDR3 extends over 16 amino acids. CDR3 in DNA: TGCGCCAGCAGCACGTCGACAGTCGAGACTAACTATGGCTACACCTTC. It codes for CASSTSTVETNYGYTF.

This clonotype was counted many times. V and J are TRBV6-5 and TRBJ1-1; D not certain. Germline-derived CDR1 and CDR2 are MNHEY and SVGAGI. V dropped 4 bases and J dropped 11 bases, with 17 bases sitting between them. CDR3 length: 13 residues. The CDR3 region is CASSSWSPPFAFF. In DNA form, the CDR3 reads TGTGCCAGCAGTTCCTGGTCACCCCCCTTCGCTTTCTTT.

In its sample, this clonotype was seen a few times. The genes are TRBV11-2 and TRBJ2-6, with TRBD1 matching 7 bases. CDR1 and CDR2 from the germline V gene are SGHAT and FQNNGV. V gave up 4 bases and J gave up 0 bases; unmatched junction bases: 3. CDR3 length: 16 amino acids. The CDR3 DNA reads TGTGCCAGCAGCTGGACAGGCTTCTCTGGGGCCAACGTCCTGACTTTC. It encodes CASSWTGFSGANVLTF.

This clonotype was observed many times. The chain joins TRBV28 to TRBJ1-1; TRBD1 agrees at 12 bases. Germline V lookup: CDR1 MDHEN, CDR2 SYDVKM. The CDR3 has 14 residues. V was pared by 5 bases and J by 8 bases, with 6 bases of the junction left unmatched. The CDR3 sequence is CASSLGTGGDEAFF. The CDR3 DNA follows: TGTGCCAGCAGTCTTGGGACAGGGGGCGACGAAGCTTTCTTT.

This clonotype was seen a few times. J is TRBJ2-2 and V is TRBV6-2 or TRBV6-3, with D tentatively TRBD2 (5 bases). This CDR3 region has 14 residues. The V gene's germline CDR1 is MNHEY and CDR2 SVGEGT. The V end lost 2 bases, the J end lost 6 bases, and 10 bases lay between the germline ends. DNA of the CDR3: TGTGCCAGCAGTTACAGAGGGTTGGCCGGGGAGCTGTTTTTT. This encodes CASSYRGLAGELFF.

This clonotype was counted many times. The chain combines TRBV18 with TRBJ2-7, with D possibly matching TRBD1 (5 bases). V dropped 8 bases and J dropped 1 base, with 9 bases sitting between them. Looked up from germline, CDR1 is KGHSH and CDR2 is LQKENI. The CDR3 contains 12 residues. The CDR3 sequence is CASSPGSYEQYF. CDR3 DNA: TGTGCCAGCAGCCCAGGGTCCTACGAGCAGTACTTC.

This clonotype was recorded many times. The chain recombines TRBV5-1 with TRBJ2-4; TRBD1 matches 7 bases. The V segment lost 0 bases and the J segment 0 bases; nucleotides outside the gene matches: 3. The CDR3 totals 16 residues. In germline, CDR1 is SGHRS, CDR2 YFSETQ. CDR3 amino acids: CASSLGDSIAKNIQYF. CDR3 in DNA: TGCGCCAGCAGCTTGGGGGACAGTATAGCCAAAAACATTCAGTACTTC.

This clonotype appeared many times. J is TRBJ2-7 and V is TRBV12-3 or TRBV12-4, with TRBD2 matching 9 bases. V shed 3 bases and J 2 bases; nucleotides not matched to a gene: 5. This CDR3 has 15 residues. The CDR3 nucleotides are TGTGCCAGCAGTTTTTTGCGGGGGGGCACCTACGAGCAGTACTTC. Translating it yields CASSFLRGGTYEQYF.

This clonotype was observed at least ten times. V is TRBV7-3 and J is TRBJ1-5, with a tentative D call TRBD1 (6 bases). The V gene's germline CDR1 is SGHTA and CDR2 FQGTGA. The CDR3 contains 16 residues. The V end was cut by 1 base, the J end by 1 base, with 11 bases between. In nucleotides, the CDR3 is TGTGCCAGCAGCTTAATAGCAGGGGCCAGCAATCAGCCCCAGCATTTT. Amino acids: CASSLIAGASNQPQHF. Supplemented by reference TRBV7-3 and TRBJ1-5, the full variable domain reads GAGVSQTPSNKVTEKGKYVELRCDPISGHTALYWYRQSLGQGPEFLIYFQGTGAADDSGLPNDRFFAVRPEGSVSTLKIQRTERGDSAVYLCASSLIAGASNQPQHFGDGTRLSIL.

This clonotype was counted a few times. The chain has TRBV10-3 and TRBJ1-2; D not resolved. CDR1 ENHRY and CDR2 SYGVKD come from the germline V gene. The CDR3 has 13 residues. V gave up 7 bases and J gave up 0 bases, with 9 bases separating them. CDR3 sequence reads: CAIKDGSNYGYTF. The CDR3 DNA follows: TGTGCCATCAAAGACGGCTCTAACTATGGCTACACCTTC.

This clonotype was recorded many times. V and J are TRBV6-5 and TRBJ1-2; D is undetermined. Germline V gives CDR1 MNHEY, CDR2 SVGAGI. The CDR3 is 13 residues long. V gave up 7 bases and J gave up 4 bases, with 13 bases separating them. CDR3 DNA sequence: TGTGCCAGCACTAAGAGGGCAGGCTATGGCTACACCTTC. It codes for CASTKRAGYGYTF.

This clonotype came up many times. This chain links TRBV6-1 with TRBJ1-1, with 7 positions matching TRBD1. The CDR3 loop spans 10 amino acids. Trimming removed 10 bases from V and 8 bases from J; junction bases left unmatched: 4. Germline lookup yields CDR1 MNHNS and CDR2 SASEGT. CDR3: CATGDSEAFF. For the CDR3, the DNA is TGTGCCACAGGGGACAGCGAAGCTTTCTTT.

This clonotype was counted at least ten times. J is TRBJ1-5 and V is TRBV9; TRBD1 is a possible D gene (5 bases). CDR1 and CDR2 (germline): SGDLS, YYNGEE. The CDR3 loop spans 15 amino acids. Between the trimmed V and J ends, which lost 8 bases and 0 bases, there was a span of 15 bases. CDR3 protein: CASAQGSNSNQPQHF. The CDR3 DNA reads as TGTGCCAGTGCCCAGGGTTCTAATAGCAATCAGCCCCAGCATTTT.

This clonotype was found many times. The chain has TRBV6-1 and TRBJ1-1; 8 positions agree with TRBD1. Germline loops: CDR1 MNHNS, CDR2 SASEGT. This CDR3 region has 16 residues. After removal of 6 bases from V and 5 bases from J, the junction contained 14 bases not matched to a gene. CDR3 in DNA: TGTGCCAGCAGCTCCCGACAGGGGCAAGGGCCTACTGAAGCTTTCTTT. Its protein is CASSSRQGQGPTEAFF.

Ten or more counts support this clonotype. The chain is built from TRBV27 and TRBJ1-1, with 7 bases aligning to TRBD1. This CDR3 comprises 12 residues. J was trimmed by 12 bases and V by 3 bases; bases with no gene match: 7. The germline V gene has CDR1 MNHEY and CDR2 SMNVEV (reference sequence). CDR3 nucleotides: TGTGCCAGCAGTTTCTACAGGGGCGAGACTTTCTTT. Amino acid sequence: CASSFYRGETFF.

This clonotype was detected a few times. The chain carries TRBV4-1 and TRBJ2-7; D is possibly TRBD1 (6 bases). The CDR3 consists of 20 residues. The germline V gene encodes CDR1 MGHRA and CDR2 YSYEKL. V shed 1 base and J shed 7 bases, with 32 bases lying between them. CDR3 sequence (DNA): TGCGCCAGCAGCCAAGGAGGGGGTGGGGCAGGTCTAAGGACGGCAGCGGAGCAGTACTTC. It yields the protein CASSQGGGGAGLRTAAEQYF.

This clonotype has a count of ten or more. The gene calls are TRBV13 and TRBJ2-7; 10 positions match TRBD2. The germline gives CDR1 PRHDT, CDR2 FYEKMQ (reference sequence). V lost 0 bases and J lost 2; bases outside the gene matches: 4. The CDR3 sequence is 16 residues long. This chain's CDR3 is CASSLGGTSGAYEQYF. CDR3 nucleotides: TGTGCCAGCAGCTTAGGAGGCACTAGCGGGGCCTACGAGCAGTACTTC.

This clonotype was recorded at least ten times. V usage is TRBV6-5 and J usage is TRBJ2-7; D gene uncertain. CDR3 size: 13 residues. Trimming removed 5 bases at V and 1 base at J, with 9 bases between. In germline, CDR1 is MNHEY, CDR2 SVGAGI. DNA of the CDR3: TGTGCCAGCAGTAACGACCTTTCCTACGAGCAGTACTTC. It codes for CASSNDLSYEQYF.

This clonotype was counted many times. The CDR3: CASSFLPGVDYGYTF. The CDR3 nucleotides read TGTGCCAGCAGTTTCCTTCCCGGGGTTGACTATGGCTACACCTTC. V gene TRBV12-3 or TRBV12-4 combines with J gene TRBJ1-2; no firm D call. V was pared by 3 bases and J by 3 bases, with 14 bases between. The CDR3 is made up of 15 amino acids.

This clonotype was counted many times. This chain links TRBV2 with TRBJ2-7; 7 bases are a match to TRBD1. Trimming cost V 4 bases and J 6 bases; bases outside gene matches: 12. The CDR3 has 15 residues. The germline CDR1 and CDR2 sequences are SNHLY and FYNNEI. The chain's CDR3 is CASSVEGQVSSEQYF. The CDR3 bases are TGTGCCAGCAGTGTTGAAGGACAGGTATCGAGCGAGCAGTACTTC. Full variable domain (outside the CDR3, taken from reference TRBV2 and TRBJ2-7): EPEVTQTPSHQVTQMGQEVILRCVPISNHLYFYWYRQILGQKVEFLVSFYNNEISEKSEIFDDQFSVERPDGSNFTLKIRSTKLEDSAMYFCASSVEGQVSSEQYFGPGTRLTVT.